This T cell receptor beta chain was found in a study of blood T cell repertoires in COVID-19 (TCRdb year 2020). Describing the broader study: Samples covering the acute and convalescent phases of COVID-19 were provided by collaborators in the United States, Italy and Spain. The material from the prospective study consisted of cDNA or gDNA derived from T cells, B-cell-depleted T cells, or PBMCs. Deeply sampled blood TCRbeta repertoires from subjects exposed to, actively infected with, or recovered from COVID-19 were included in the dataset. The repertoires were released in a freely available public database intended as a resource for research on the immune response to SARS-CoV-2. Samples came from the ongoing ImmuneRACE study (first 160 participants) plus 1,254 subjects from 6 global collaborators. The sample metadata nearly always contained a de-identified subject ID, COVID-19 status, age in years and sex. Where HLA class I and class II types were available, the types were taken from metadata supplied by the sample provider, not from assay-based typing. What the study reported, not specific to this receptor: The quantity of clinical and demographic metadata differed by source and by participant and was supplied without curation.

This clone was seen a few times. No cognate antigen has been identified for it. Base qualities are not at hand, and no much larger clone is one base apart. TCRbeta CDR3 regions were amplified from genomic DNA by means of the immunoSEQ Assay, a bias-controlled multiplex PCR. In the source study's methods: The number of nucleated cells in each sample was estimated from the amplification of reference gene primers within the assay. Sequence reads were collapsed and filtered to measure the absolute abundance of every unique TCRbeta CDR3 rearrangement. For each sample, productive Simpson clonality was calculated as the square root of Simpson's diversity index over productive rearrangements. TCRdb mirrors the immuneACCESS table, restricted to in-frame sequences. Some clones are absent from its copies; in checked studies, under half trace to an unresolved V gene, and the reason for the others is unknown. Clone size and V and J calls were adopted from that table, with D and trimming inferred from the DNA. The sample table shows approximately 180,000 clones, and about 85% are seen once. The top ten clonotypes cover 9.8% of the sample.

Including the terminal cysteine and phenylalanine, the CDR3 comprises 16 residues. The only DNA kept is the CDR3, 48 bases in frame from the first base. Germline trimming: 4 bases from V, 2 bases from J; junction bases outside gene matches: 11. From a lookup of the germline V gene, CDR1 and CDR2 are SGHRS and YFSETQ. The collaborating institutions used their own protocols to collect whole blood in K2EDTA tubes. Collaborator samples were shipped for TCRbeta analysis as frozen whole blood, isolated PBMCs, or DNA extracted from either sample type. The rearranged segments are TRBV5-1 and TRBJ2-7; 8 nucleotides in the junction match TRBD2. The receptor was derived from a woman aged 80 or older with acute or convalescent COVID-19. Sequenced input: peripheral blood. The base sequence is TGCGCCAGCAGCGACTTCAGCGGGGGCAACCCCTACGAGCAGTACTTC. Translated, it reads CASSDFSGGNPYEQYF.